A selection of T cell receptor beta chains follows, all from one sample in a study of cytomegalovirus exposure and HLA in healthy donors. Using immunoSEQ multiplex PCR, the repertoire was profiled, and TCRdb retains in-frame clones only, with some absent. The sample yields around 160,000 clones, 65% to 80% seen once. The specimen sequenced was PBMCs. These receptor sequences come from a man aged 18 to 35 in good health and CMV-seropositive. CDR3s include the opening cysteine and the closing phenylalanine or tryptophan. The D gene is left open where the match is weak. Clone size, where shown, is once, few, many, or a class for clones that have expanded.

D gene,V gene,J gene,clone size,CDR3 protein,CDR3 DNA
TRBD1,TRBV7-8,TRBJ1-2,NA,CASSLGTGLGGYTF,TGTGCCAGCAGCTTAGGGACAGGGTTGGGTGGCTACACCTTC
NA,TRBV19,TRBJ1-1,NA,CASRGEGNTEAFF,TGTGCCAGTAGAGGGGAGGGAAACACTGAAGCTTTCTTT
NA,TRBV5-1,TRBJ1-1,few,CASSLERGSGEAFF,TGCGCCAGCAGCTTGGAACGGGGTTCGGGTGAAGCTTTCTTT
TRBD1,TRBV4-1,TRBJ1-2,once,CASSPGQGGYGYTF,TGCGCCAGCAGCCCCGGACAGGGGGGCTATGGCTACACCTTC
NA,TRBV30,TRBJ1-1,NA,CAWSVPRTNTEAFF,TGTGCCTGGAGTGTTCCCAGAACGAACACTGAAGCTTTCTTT
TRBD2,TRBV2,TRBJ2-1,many,CASKRGGNDEQFF,TGTGCCAGCAAGCGGGGGGGCAACGATGAGCAGTTCTTC
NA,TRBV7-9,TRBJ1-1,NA,CASSLGSGWGDTEAFF,TGTGCCAGCAGCTTAGGAAGTGGGTGGGGGGACACTGAAGCTTTCTTT
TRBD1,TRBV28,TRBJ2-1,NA,CASWGQGYNEQFF,TGTGCCTCATGGGGACAGGGATACAATGAGCAGTTCTTC
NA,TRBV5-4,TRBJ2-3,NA,CASSRPGLSTDTQYF,TGTGCCAGCAGTAGACCGGGACTCAGCACAGATACGCAGTATTTT
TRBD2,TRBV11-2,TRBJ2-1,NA,CASSPRGGSGGNEQFF,TGTGCCAGCAGCCCCCGGGGGGGTAGCGGGGGCAATGAGCAGTTCTTC
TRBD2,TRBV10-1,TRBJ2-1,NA,CVMTGTSGRRRSDNEQFF,TGCGTTATGACTGGGACTAGCGGGAGACGGCGGTCGGACAATGAGCAGTTCTTC
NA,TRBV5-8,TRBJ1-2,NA,CASSLYFRDYGYTF,TGTGCCAGCAGCTTGTACTTCAGGGATTATGGCTACACCTTC
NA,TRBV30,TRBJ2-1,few,CAWSVGQGPDDEQFF,TGTGCCTGGAGTGTGGGGCAGGGGCCTGATGATGAGCAGTTCTTC
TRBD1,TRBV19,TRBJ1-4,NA,CASSPRQGSEGGEKLFF,TGTGCCAGTAGTCCCCGACAGGGGTCAGAAGGTGGTGAAAAACTGTTTTTT
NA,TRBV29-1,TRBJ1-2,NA,CSGRTGYGYTF,TGCAGCGGCCGTACGGGATATGGCTACACCTTC
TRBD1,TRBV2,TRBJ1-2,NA,CASIRGTGGVYQGYTF,TGTGCCAGCATCAGAGGGACAGGGGGCGTTTATCAGGGCTACACCTTC
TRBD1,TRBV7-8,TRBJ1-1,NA,CASSSRQGMNTEAFF,TGTGCCAGCAGCTCCCGACAGGGCATGAACACTGAAGCTTTCTTT
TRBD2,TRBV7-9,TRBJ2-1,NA,CASSLVGTSGYNEQFF,TGTGCCAGCAGCTTAGTCGGGACTAGCGGCTACAATGAGCAGTTCTTC
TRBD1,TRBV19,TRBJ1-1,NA,CASSISIWGQGAYNTEAFF,TGTGCCAGTAGTATTTCAATATGGGGACAGGGAGCATACAACACTGAAGCTTTCTTT
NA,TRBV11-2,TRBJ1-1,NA,CASSRGIEAFF,TGTGCCAGCAGCCGGGGGATTGAAGCTTTCTTT
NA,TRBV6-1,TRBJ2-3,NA,CASRRTVSTDTQYF,TGTGCCAGCAGGCGGACAGTTAGCACAGATACGCAGTATTTT
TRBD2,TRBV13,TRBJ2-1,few,CASSLFAGGRADEQFF,TGTGCCAGCAGCTTATTCGCGGGCGGGAGGGCCGATGAGCAGTTCTTC
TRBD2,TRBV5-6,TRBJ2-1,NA,CASSAAGTSIDEQFF,TGTGCCAGCAGCGCAGCCGGGACTAGCATAGATGAGCAGTTCTTC
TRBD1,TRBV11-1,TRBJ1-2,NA,CASSMGQDYGYTF,TGTGCCAGCAGCATGGGACAGGACTATGGCTACACCTTC
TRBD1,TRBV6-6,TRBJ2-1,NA,CASSSGTGYAEQFF,TGTGCCAGCAGTTCGGGGACAGGGTACGCTGAGCAGTTCTTC
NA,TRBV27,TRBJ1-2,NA,CARSLTENYGYTF,TGTGCCAGAAGTTTAACGGAGAACTATGGCTACACCTTC
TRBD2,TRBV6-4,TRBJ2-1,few,CASSDSSGGANEQFF,TGTGCCAGCAGTGACTCTAGCGGGGGGGCCAATGAGCAGTTCTTC